These 29 T cell receptor beta chains were all obtained from the same sample, sequenced in a study of metastatic and nonmetastatic thyroid tumors. Before thyroid surgery, none of the patients had received any treatment. Via MiXCR, TCRdb re-called the PCR reads. Of 30,000 or so clones in the sample, about 29% were seen once. The sequencing sample was made of blood. These receptors were collected from a female donor with papillary thyroid cancer or a benign thyroid nodule (not recorded which). Some clones in this sample may be carry-over from other donors' samples.

J is TRBJ2-3 and V is TRBV5-1; no clear D gene. The CDR3 is 13 residues long. Germline V CDR1 and CDR2: SGHRS, YFSETQ. V lost 2 bases and J lost 8, with 12 bases in between. DNA of the CDR3: TGCGCCAGCAGCTTTGAAGCGCCAGGTACGCAGTATTTT. Its protein product is CASSFEAPGTQYF. Based on the CDR3 plus reference TRBV5-1 and TRBJ2-3, the full variable domain is KAGVTQTPRYLIKTRGQQVTLSCSPISGHRSVSWYQQTPGQGLQFLFEYFSETQRNKGNFPGRFSGRQFSNSRSEMNVSTLELGDSALYLCASSFEAPGTQYFGPGTRLTVL.

About this clone: This sequence may be a read error, since a much larger clone differs from it by one base. This specimen includes other DNA sequences encoding the same CDR3. This chain connects TRBV12-3 or TRBV12-4 to TRBJ2-4; D is unresolved. The CDR3 extends over 14 amino acids. For the CDR3, the DNA is TGCGCCAGCAGTTTAGTAGGGTCCGGAAACATTCAGTACTTC. Its protein is CASSLVGSGNIQYF.

This clone was counted between two and nine times. This chain links TRBV6-2 or TRBV6-3 with TRBJ1-1; TRBD1 might be the D (6 bases). Germline CDR1 and CDR2: MNHEY and SVGEGT. CDR3 length equals 16 residues. V was shortened by 2 bases and J by 5 bases, with 18 bases between the two germline ends. The CDR3 nucleotides are TGTGCCAGCAGTTACACCGGTACAGGGTCGTGGACTGAAGCTTTCTTT. This translates into CASSYTGTGSWTEAFF.

J is TRBJ2-7 and V is TRBV27; 7 bases align to TRBD1. Germline V gene data show CDR1 as MNHEY and CDR2 as SMNVEV (reference sequence). Losses at the gene ends were 3 bases for V and 4 bases for J; bases not matched to a gene: 15. The CDR3 covers 17 residues. The DNA for the CDR3 is TGTGCCAGCAGTTTCTCCCAGACAGGGAAAGTCGTTTACGAGCAGTACTTC. Residues: CASSFSQTGKVVYEQYF.

With respect to this clone: The junction differs from germline at one of its ends, possibly a read error. The chain joins TRBV5-1 to TRBJ1-1, with D unclear. CDR3 size: 15 residues. Germline lookup yields CDR1 SGHRS and CDR2 YFSETQ. The CDR3 here is CASRLGWSTNTESIF. In DNA, the CDR3 is TGCGCCAGCAGATTAGGGTGGTCCACCAACACTGAATCTATCTTT.

This chain uses TRBV18 with TRBJ2-2; the match to TRBD1 covers 9 bases. Germline values: CDR1 KGHSH, CDR2 LQKENI. J gave up 7 bases and V 2 bases, and 5 bases lay outside the gene matches. This CDR3 comprises 15 residues. The DNA for the CDR3 is TGTGCCAGCTCACCAGTCACAGGGGGCATCGGGGAGCTGTTTTTT. Translation: CASSPVTGGIGELFF.

This clone was seen repeatedly, ten times or more. The CDR3, as DNA: TGTGCCAGCAGTTTAGCTTCGGGCAGGCCCTACACTGAAGCTTTCTTT. Protein: CASSLASGRPYTEAFF. V is TRBV27 and J is TRBJ1-1; D ambiguous. The CDR3 is 16 residues long. The ends were cut back, 2 bases at V and 3 bases at J, with 16 bases in the middle. In germline, CDR1 is MNHEY, CDR2 SMNVEV (reference sequence).

The rearrangement joins TRBV6-1 to TRBJ1-3, with a tentative D call TRBD1 (6 bases). The CDR3 spans 16 residues. The V end was cut by 6 bases, the J end by 2 bases, with 17 bases between. Per germline, CDR1 MNHNS and CDR2 SASEGT. CDR3 bases: TGTGCCAGCAGCCCTACTGGGGGGGGCCCTGGAAACACCATATATTTT. As protein: CASSPTGGGPGNTIYF.

This clone was observed at least ten times. The chain employs TRBV20-1 and TRBJ2-2; perhaps TRBD2 as D (6 bases). The CDR3 has 14 amino acids. Trimming took off 3 bases at V and 5 bases at J, with 13 bases between the two ends. Germline V CDR1 and CDR2: DFQATT, SNEGSKA (reference sequence). The CDR3: CSARGLAGTGELFF. CDR3 bases: TGCAGTGCTAGGGGACTGGCGGGGACCGGGGAGCTGTTTTTT.

This clone was seen ten or more times. This CDR3 is CASSLSRGPYNEQFF. The CDR3 bases are TGTGCCAGCAGCTTGTCCAGGGGTCCCTACAATGAGCAGTTCTTC. The chain is built from TRBV5-6 and TRBJ2-1, with D maybe TRBD1 (6 bases). This CDR3 contains 15 residues. Between the trimmed V and J ends, which lost 1 base and 2 bases, there was a span of 10 bases. In germline, CDR1 is SGHDT, CDR2 YYEEEE.

The chain links TRBV20-1 to TRBJ2-7; TRBD2 agrees at 7 bases. The germline CDR1 and CDR2 sequences are DFQATT and SNEGSKA (reference sequence). There are 14 residues in the CDR3. The V and J ends lost 5 bases and 2 bases, in that order; junction bases with no gene match: 9. In nucleotides, the CDR3 is TGCAGTGCTTCCGTTCCGGGAGGACCCTACGAGCAGTACTTC. Encoded protein: CSASVPGGPYEQYF.

The gene calls are TRBV7-6 and TRBJ1-6, with 11 bases that match TRBD1. The CDR3 has 16 residues. J gave up 4 bases and V 5 bases, and 4 bases lay outside the gene matches. Per the germline V gene, CDR1 is SGHVS and CDR2 is FNYEAQ. For the CDR3, the DNA is TGTGCCAGCAGCCGGGACAGGGGGAGATATAATTCACCCCTCCACTTT. It codes for CASSRDRGRYNSPLHF. The full variable domain, in which reference TRBV7-6 and TRBJ1-6 provide the parts outside the CDR3, is GAGVSQSPRYKVTKRGQDVALRCDPISGHVSLYWYRQALGQGPEFLTYFNYEAQQDKSGLPNDRFSAERPEGSISTLTIQRTEQRDSAMYRCASSRDRGRYNSPLHFGNGTRLTVT.

Turning to this clone: A read error may produce the germline difference seen at one junction end. This chain connects TRBV24-1 to TRBJ1-5; D gene uncertain. Germline V gives CDR1 KGHDR, CDR2 SFDVKD. The CDR3 length is 13 residues. The CDR3 reads CATSGRNNHPLHF. For the CDR3, the DNA is TGTGCCACCAGTGGCAGGAACAATCATCCCCTGCATTTT.

At least ten counts were recorded for this clone. V is TRBV20-1 and J is TRBJ2-1; weak D call: TRBD2 (6 bases). The CDR3 extends over 14 amino acids. Trimming took off 0 bases at V and 5 bases at J, with 11 bases between the two ends. CDR1 and CDR2 (germline): DFQATT, SNEGSKA (reference sequence). The CDR3: CSARDIGGNNEQFF. CDR3 bases: TGCAGTGCTAGAGATATCGGCGGGAACAATGAGCAGTTCTTC.

This clone was recorded many times. V is TRBV2 and J is TRBJ1-1; no clear D. The germline gives CDR1 SNHLY, CDR2 FYNNEI. V dropped 8 bases and J dropped 11 bases, with 12 bases sitting between them. CDR3 size: 10 residues. The CDR3 here is CASQGKAAFF. The CDR3 coding sequence is TGTGCCAGCCAAGGAAAGGCTGCTTTCTTT. The full variable domain, in which reference TRBV2 and TRBJ1-1 provide the parts outside the CDR3, is EPEVTQTPSHQVTQMGQEVILRCVPISNHLYFYWYRQILGQKVEFLVSFYNNEISEKSEIFDDQFSVERPDGSNFTLKIRSTKLEDSAMYFCASQGKAAFFGQGTRLTVV.

This clone was detected many times. The chain employs TRBV5-4 and TRBJ2-5; 7 nucleotides match TRBD2. The junction had 4 bases not matched to a gene; V was cut back by 3 bases and J by 5 bases. The germline V gene encodes CDR1 SGHNT and CDR2 YYREEE (reference sequence). This CDR3 has 13 residues. In DNA form, the CDR3 reads TGTGCCAGCAGCTGGGACTATGGGGAGACCCAGTACTTC. This translates into CASSWDYGETQYF.

This chain links TRBV6-1 with TRBJ1-2, with unresolved D. The length of the CDR3 is 14 residues. Per the germline V gene, CDR1 is MNHNS and CDR2 is SASEGT. The ends were cut back, 5 bases at V and 5 bases at J, with 15 bases in the middle. The CDR3 nucleotides are TGTGCCAGCAGTCTCGGTGGGCTTCTTTATGGCTACACCTTC. The encoded protein is CASSLGGLLYGYTF.

This clone was seen many times. The chain joins TRBV5-1 to TRBJ2-3; D gene uncertain. Germline V gene sequence: CDR1 SGHRS, CDR2 YFSETQ. This CDR3 has 13 residues. V gave up 5 bases and J gave up 5 bases, with 12 bases separating them. The CDR3 protein is CASSTSVLDTQYF. Written as DNA, the CDR3 is TGCGCCAGCAGTACAAGCGTTCTAGATACGCAGTATTTT.

There are many counts of this clone. The gene calls are TRBV19 and TRBJ1-2; tentative D call: TRBD1 (5 bases). The germline gives CDR1 LNHDA, CDR2 SQIVND (reference sequence). V lost 7 bases and J 7 bases, leaving 25 bases between the germline ends. The CDR3 runs to 16 residues. CDR3 DNA sequence: TGTGCCAGTATTACTAGACAGAGGAGTCTGAATTTTGGCTACACCTTC. Its translation is CASITRQRSLNFGYTF.

About this clone itself: The junction does not match germline at one end; this may be a read error. This sequence joins TRBV28 and TRBJ2-6, with TRBD1 as a possible D gene (5 bases). Looked up from germline, CDR1 is MDHEN and CDR2 is SYDVKM. The CDR3 has 15 residues. CDR3 region: CASILGRSGANFLTF. CDR3 nucleotide sequence: TGTGCCAGCATCCTAGGGCGGTCTGGGGCCAACTTCCTGACTTTC.

This chain uses TRBV5-1 with TRBJ2-7; 14 bases align to TRBD2. J was trimmed by 6 bases and V by 5 bases; bases with no gene match: 10. Germline assignment: CDR1 SGHRS and CDR2 YFSETQ. CDR3 size: 16 residues. Here the CDR3 DNA reads TGCGCCAGCAGTAACCCTGGGACTAGCGGGAGACGCGAGCAGTACTTC. This encodes CASSNPGTSGRREQYF.

As regards this clone: Given a much more abundant clone one base away, this may be a read error. The V gene is TRBV6-4, the J gene TRBJ2-3; 8 nucleotides line up with TRBD1. The CDR3 is made up of 19 amino acids. Germline assignment: CDR1 MRHNA and CDR2 SNTAGT. J gave up 4 bases and V 7 bases, and 22 bases lay outside the gene matches. The CDR3: CASTTMSGGTGLAPDTQYF. CDR3 nucleotides: TGTGCCAGCACCACAATGTCCGGCGGGACAGGATTGGCCCCAGATACGCAGTATTTT.

J is TRBJ1-3 and V is TRBV11-2, with D maybe TRBD1 (5 bases). The V end was cut by 1 base, the J end by 3 bases, with 10 bases between. The CDR3 extends over 15 amino acids. Germline V CDR1 and CDR2: SGHAT, FQNNGV. This CDR3 is CASSLAAGFGNTIYF. The CDR3 DNA is TGTGCCAGCAGCTTAGCAGCAGGGTTTGGAAACACCATATATTTT.

This clone was recorded at least ten times. The rearrangement links TRBV20-1 to TRBJ1-3; D may be TRBD1 (6 bases). This CDR3 is 14 amino acids long. CDR1 and CDR2 from the germline V gene are DFQATT and SNEGSKA (reference sequence). V was clipped by 7 bases and J by 4 bases, with 17 bases between them. The CDR3 sequence: CSVSPGTSGNTIYF. CDR3 nucleotide sequence: TGCAGTGTCTCCCCCGGGACATCCGGAAACACCATATATTTT.

This clone has at least ten counts. The gene calls are TRBV7-3 and TRBJ2-4; tentatively, D is TRBD2 (6 bases). The CDR3 consists of 14 residues. The V end was cut by 5 bases, the J end by 1 base, with 9 bases between. The germline V gene encodes CDR1 SGHTA and CDR2 FQGTGA. The CDR3 nucleotides are TGTGCCAGCAGCCCGGGGGTGGCCAAAAACATTCAGTACTTC. This sequence encodes CASSPGVAKNIQYF.

As to this clone: It is likely a read error, because the conserved phenylalanine at the end of the CDR3 is missing. The rearrangement joins TRBV5-1 to TRBJ1-2; D gene ambiguous. This CDR3 region has 12 residues. From germline, CDR1 is SGHRS and CDR2 YFSETQ. The germline V and J ends were trimmed by 0 bases and 8 bases, with 8 bases remaining between them. CDR3 sequence (DNA): TGCGCCAGCAGCTTGGGAGAGAGAGGCTACACCATC. Translated: CASSLGERGYTI.

In its sample, this clone was seen many times. Just one base apart from a much larger clone, this may be a read error. The chain has TRBV16 and TRBJ2-7; 7 bases fit TRBD1. This CDR3 region has 15 residues. Germline CDR1 is KGHSY and CDR2 is FQNENV. The junction had 11 bases not matched to a gene; V was cut back by 4 bases and J by 5 bases. The CDR3 protein is CASSPPVQGPHEQYF. CDR3 nucleotide sequence: TGTGCCAGCAGCCCCCCGGTACAGGGGCCGCACGAGCAGTACTTC.

The table lists this clone with many counts. The J gene is TRBJ1-3, the V gene TRBV9; no clear D. CDR1 is SGDLS, CDR2 YYNGEE, per germline. Deletions cut 3 bases from V and 6 bases from J, with 7 bases between. This CDR3 has 12 amino acids. The CDR3 sequence is CASSDASNTIYF. The DNA of the CDR3 is TGTGCCAGCAGCGATGCTTCAAACACCATATATTTT.

The CDR3 here is CASSLAPGVGNEQFF. CDR3 DNA sequence: TGCGCCAGCAGCTTGGCTCCGGGAGTTGGCAATGAGCAGTTCTTC. The chain couples TRBV5-1 to TRBJ2-1, with D possibly TRBD2 on 6 matching bases. Between the trimmed V and J ends, which lost 0 bases and 6 bases, there was a span of 13 bases. Germline CDR1 reads SGHRS; CDR2 reads YFSETQ. The CDR3 is 15 residues long.